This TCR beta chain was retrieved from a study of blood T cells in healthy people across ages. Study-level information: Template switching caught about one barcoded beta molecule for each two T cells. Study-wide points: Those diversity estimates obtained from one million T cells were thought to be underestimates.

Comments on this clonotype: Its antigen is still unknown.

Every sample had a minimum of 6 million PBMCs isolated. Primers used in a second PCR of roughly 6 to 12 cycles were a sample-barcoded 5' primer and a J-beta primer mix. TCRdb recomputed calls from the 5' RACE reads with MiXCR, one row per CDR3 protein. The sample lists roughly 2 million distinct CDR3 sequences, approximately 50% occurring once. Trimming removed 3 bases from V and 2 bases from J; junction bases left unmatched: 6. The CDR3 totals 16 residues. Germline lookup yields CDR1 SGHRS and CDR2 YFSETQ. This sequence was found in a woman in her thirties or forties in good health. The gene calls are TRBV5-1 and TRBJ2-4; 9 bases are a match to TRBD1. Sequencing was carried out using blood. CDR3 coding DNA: TGCGCCAGCAGCTCGCAGACAGGGGGGTCCAAAAACATTCAGTACTTC. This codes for CASSSQTGGSKNIQYF.